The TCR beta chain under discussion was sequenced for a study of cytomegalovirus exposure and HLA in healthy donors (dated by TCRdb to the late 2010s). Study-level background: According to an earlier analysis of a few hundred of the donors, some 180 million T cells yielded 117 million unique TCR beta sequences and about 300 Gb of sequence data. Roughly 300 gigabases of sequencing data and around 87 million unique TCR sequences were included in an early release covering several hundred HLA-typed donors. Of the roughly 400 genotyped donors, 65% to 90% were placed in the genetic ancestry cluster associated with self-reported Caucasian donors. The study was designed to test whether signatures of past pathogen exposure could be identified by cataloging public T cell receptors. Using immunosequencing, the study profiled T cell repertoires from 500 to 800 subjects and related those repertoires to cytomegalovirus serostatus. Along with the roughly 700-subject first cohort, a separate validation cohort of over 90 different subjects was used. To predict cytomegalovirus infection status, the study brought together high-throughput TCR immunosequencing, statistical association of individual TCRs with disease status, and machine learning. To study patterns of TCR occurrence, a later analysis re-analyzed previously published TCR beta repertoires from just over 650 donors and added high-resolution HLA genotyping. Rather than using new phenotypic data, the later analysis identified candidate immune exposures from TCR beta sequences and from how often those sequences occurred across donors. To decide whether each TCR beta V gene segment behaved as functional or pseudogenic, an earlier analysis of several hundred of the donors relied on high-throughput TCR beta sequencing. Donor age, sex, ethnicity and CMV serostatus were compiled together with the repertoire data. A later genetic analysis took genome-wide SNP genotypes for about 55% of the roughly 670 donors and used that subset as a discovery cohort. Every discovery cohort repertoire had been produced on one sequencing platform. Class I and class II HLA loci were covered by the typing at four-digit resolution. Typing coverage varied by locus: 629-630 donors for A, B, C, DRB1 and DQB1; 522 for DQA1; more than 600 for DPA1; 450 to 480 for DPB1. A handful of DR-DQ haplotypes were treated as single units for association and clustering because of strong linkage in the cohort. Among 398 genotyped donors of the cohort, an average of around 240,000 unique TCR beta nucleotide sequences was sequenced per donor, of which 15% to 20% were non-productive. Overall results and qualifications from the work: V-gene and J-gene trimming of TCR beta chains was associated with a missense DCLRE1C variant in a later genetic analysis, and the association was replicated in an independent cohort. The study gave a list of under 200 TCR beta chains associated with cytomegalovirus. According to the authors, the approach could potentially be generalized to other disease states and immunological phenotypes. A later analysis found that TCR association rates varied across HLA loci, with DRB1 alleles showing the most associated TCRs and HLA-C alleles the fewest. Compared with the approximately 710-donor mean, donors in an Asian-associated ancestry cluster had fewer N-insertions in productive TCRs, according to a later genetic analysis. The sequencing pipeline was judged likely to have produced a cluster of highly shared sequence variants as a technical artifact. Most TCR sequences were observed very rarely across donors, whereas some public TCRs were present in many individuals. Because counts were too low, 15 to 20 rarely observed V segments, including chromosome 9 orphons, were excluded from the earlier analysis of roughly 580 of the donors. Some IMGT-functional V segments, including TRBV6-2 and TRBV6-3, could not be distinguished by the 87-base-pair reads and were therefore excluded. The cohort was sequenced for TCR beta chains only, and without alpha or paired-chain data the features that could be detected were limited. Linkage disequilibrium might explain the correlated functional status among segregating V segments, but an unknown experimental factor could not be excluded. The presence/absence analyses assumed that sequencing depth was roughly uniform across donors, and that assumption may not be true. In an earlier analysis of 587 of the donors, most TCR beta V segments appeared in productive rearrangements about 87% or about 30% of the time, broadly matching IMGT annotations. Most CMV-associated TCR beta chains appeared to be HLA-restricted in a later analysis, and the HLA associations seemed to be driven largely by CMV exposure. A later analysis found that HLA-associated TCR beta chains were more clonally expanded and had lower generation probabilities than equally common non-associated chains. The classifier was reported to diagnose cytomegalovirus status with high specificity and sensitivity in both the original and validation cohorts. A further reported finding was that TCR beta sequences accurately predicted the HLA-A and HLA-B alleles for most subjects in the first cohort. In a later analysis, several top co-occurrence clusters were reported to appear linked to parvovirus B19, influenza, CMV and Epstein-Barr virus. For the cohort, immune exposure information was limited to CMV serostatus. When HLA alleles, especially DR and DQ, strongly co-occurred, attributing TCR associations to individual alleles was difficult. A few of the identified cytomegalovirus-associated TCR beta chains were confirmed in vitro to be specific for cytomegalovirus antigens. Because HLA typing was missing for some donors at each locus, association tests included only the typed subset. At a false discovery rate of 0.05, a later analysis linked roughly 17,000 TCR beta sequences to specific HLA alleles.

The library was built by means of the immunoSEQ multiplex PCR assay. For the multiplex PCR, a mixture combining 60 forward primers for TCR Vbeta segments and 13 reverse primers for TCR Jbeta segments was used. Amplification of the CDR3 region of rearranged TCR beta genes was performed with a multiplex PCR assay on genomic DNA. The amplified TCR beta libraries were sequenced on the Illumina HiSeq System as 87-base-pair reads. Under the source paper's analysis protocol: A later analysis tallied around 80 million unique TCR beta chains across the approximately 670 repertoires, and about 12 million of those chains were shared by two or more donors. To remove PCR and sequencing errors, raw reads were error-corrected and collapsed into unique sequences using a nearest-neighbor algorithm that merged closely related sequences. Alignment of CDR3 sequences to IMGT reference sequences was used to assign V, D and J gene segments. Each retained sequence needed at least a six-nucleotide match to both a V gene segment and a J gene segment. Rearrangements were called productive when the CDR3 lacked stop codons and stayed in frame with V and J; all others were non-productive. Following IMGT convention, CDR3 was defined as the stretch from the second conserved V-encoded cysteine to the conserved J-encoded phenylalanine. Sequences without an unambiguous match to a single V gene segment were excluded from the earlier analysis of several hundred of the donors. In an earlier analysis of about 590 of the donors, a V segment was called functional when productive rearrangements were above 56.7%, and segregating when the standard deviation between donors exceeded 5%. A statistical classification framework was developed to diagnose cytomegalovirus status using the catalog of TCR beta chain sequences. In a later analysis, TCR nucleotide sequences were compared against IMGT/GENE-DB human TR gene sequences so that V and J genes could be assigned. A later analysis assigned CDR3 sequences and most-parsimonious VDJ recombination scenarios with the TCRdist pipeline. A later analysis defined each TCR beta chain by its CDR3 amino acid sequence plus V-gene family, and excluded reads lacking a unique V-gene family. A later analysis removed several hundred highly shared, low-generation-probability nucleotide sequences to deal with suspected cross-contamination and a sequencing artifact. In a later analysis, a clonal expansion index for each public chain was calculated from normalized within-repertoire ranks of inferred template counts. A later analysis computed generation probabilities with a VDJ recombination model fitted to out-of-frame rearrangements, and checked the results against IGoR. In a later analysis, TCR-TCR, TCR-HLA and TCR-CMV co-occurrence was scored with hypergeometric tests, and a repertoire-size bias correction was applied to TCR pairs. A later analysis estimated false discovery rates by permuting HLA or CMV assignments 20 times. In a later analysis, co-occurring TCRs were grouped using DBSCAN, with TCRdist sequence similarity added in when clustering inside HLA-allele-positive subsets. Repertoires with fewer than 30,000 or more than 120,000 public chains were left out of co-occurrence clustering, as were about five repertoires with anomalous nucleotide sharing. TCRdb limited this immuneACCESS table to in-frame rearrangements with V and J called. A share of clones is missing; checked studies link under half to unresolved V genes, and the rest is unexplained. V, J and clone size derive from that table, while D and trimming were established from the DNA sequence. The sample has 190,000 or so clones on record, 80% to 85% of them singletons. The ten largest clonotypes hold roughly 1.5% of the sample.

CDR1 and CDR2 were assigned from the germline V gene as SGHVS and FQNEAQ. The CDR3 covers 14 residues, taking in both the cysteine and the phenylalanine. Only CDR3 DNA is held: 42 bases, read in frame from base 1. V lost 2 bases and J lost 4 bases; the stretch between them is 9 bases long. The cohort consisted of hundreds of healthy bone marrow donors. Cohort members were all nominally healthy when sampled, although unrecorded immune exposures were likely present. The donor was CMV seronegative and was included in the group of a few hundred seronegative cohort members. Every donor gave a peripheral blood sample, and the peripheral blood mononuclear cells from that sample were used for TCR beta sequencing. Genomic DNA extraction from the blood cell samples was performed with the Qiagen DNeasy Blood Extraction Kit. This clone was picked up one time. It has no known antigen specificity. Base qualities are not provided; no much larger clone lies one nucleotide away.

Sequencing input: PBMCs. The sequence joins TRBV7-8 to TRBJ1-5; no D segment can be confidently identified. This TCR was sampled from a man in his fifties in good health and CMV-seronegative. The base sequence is TGTGCCAGCAGCTTATTCGGTCCAAATCAGCCCCAGCATTTT. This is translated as CASSLFGPNQPQHF.